In this sample, the clone carrying this T cell receptor beta chain turned up a few times. Its specificity is not known. The sample has other DNA sequences that encode this CDR3 too. These data come from a study of beta chain features in type 1 diabetes. Expressed TCRB transcripts were sequenced after all isolated RNA was converted to cDNA. Sequenced by immunoSEQ multiplex PCR; TCRdb stores in-frame clones only, minus some. The repertoire has approximately 470,000 clones, roughly 31% of them found once; the top ten carry around 0.065%. Notes on the study in general: Insertions were fewer and deletions more numerous at VDJ junctions in type 1 diabetes patients.

On average, the one heparinised blood draw given by each donor was around 120 mL. Researchers reported sorting CD4+ naive, central memory, regulatory and stem cell-like memory cells via CD45RO/CCR7/CD25/CD127/CD95/CD27. This CDR3 has 13 residues. The germline V gene has CDR1 SGHTA and CDR2 FQGNSA. The germline V and J ends were trimmed by 1 base and 0 bases, with 4 bases remaining between them. This sequence was found in a man aged 18-30 years in good health. The specimen was naive CD4+ T cells from blood. The V call is TRBV7-2, the J call TRBJ2-7, with no clear D. Written as DNA, the CDR3 is TGTGCCAGCAGCTTAGACAGCTCCTACGAGCAGTACTTC. It yields the protein CASSLDSSYEQYF.